This T cell receptor beta chain was found in a study of blood T cell repertoires in COVID-19. Study-level background: Acute and convalescent COVID-19 samples came from the United States, Italy and Spain.

CDR1 SGHRS and CDR2 YFSETQ come from the germline V gene. The CDR3 loop spans 12 amino acids. With V trimmed by 4 bases and J by 6 bases, 3 bases remained unmatched. Generated by immunoSEQ multiplex PCR, the TCRdb table keeps only in-frame clones and is missing some. The sample includes about 200,000 clones, approximately 90% seen only once; the top ten take about 10%. The sequenced sample consisted of peripheral blood. The rearrangement joins TRBV5-1 to TRBJ1-2; the match to TRBD1 covers 7 bases. The source of this sequence is a woman between 50 and 59 years old with COVID-19, enrolled during active disease. CDR3 protein: CASSQGGHGYTF. The CDR3 region has the DNA TGCGCCAGCAGCCAGGGGGGACATGGCTACACCTTC. Looking up the rest from reference TRBV5-1 and TRBJ1-2 gives the full variable domain: KAGVTQTPRYLIKTRGQQVTLSCSPISGHRSVSWYQQTPGQGLQFLFEYFSETQRNKGNFPGRFSGRQFSNSRSEMNVSTLELGDSALYLCASSQGGHGYTFGSGTRLTVV.